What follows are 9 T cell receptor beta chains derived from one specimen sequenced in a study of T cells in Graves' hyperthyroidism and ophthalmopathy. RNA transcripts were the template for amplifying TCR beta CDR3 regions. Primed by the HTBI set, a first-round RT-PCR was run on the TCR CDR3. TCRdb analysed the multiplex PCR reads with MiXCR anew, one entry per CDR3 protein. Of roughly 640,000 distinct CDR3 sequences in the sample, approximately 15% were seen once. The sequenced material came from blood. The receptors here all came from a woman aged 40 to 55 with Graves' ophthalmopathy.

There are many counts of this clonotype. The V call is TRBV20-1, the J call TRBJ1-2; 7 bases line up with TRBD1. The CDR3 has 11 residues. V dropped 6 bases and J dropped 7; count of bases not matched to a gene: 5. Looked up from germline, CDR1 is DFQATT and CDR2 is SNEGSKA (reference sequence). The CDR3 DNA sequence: TGCAGTGCCAGGACAGGTCTTGGCTACACCTTC. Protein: CSARTGLGYTF.

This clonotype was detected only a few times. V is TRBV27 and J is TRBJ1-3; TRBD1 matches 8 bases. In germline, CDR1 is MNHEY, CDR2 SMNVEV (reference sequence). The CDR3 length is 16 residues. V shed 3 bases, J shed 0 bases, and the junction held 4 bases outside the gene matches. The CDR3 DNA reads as TGTGCCAGCAGTTTGTCTGGGACAGGCTCTGGAAACACCATATATTTT. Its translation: CASSLSGTGSGNTIYF.

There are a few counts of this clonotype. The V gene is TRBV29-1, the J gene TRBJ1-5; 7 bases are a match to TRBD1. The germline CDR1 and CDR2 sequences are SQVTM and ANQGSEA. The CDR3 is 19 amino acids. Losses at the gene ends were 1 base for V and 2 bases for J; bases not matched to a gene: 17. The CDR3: CSVEGGGVRQGSGNQPQHF. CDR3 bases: TGCAGCGTTGAAGGTGGGGGGGTCCGACAGGGTTCGGGCAATCAGCCCCAGCATTTT.

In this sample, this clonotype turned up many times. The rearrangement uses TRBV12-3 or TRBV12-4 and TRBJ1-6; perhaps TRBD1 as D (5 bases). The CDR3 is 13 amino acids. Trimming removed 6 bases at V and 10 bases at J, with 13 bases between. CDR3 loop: CASSPQGVSPLHF. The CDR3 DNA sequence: TGTGCCAGCAGCCCCCAGGGCGTCTCACCCCTCCACTTT.

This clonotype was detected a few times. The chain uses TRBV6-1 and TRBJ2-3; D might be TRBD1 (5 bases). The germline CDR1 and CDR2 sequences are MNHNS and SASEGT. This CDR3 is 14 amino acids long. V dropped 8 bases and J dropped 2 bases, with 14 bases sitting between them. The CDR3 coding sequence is TGTGCCAGCTTGACGACAGTCCCCACAGATACGCAGTATTTT. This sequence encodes CASLTTVPTDTQYF.

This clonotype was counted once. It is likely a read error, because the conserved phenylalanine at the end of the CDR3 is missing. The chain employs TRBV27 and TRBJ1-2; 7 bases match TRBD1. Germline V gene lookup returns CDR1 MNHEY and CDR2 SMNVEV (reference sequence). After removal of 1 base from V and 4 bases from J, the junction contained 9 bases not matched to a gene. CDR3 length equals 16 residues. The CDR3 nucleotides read TGTGCCAGCAGTTTATTAGGGGGCAGGACCTTCTATGGCTACACCCTC. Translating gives CASSLLGGRTFYGYTL.

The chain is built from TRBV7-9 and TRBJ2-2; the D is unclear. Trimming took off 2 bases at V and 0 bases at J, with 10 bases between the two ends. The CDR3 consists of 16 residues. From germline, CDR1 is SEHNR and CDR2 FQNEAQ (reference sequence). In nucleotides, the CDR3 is TGTGCCAGCAGCTTACAAGGACGGACGAACACCGGGGAGCTGTTTTTT. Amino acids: CASSLQGRTNTGELFF.

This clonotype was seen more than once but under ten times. This chain's CDR3 is CSASGVSPYEQYF. The CDR3 DNA reads TGCAGTGCTAGCGGGGTTAGCCCCTACGAGCAGTACTTC. The rearrangement uses TRBV20-1 and TRBJ2-7, with D possibly TRBD2 on 5 matching bases. The V end lost 3 bases, the J end lost 2 bases, and 11 bases lay between the germline ends. Germline values: CDR1 DFQATT, CDR2 SNEGSKA (reference sequence). The CDR3 is 13 residues long.

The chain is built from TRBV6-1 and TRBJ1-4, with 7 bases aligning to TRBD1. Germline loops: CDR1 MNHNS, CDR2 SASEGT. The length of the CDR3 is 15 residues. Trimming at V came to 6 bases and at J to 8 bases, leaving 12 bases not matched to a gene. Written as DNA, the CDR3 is TGTGCCAGCAGCGAAACACAGGGGAGGGGAGAAAAACTGTTTTTT. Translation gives CASSETQGRGEKLFF.